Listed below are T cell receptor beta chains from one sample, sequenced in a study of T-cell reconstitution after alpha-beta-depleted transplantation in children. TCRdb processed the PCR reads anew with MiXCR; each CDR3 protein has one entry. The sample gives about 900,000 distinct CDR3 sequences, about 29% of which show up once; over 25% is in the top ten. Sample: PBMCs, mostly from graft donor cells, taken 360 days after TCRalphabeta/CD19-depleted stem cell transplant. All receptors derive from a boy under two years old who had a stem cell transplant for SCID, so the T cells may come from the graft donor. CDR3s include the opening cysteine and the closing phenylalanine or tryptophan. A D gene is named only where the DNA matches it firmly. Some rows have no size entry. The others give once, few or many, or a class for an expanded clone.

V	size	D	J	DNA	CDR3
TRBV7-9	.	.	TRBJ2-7	TGTGCCAGCAGCTTAACCGGGGCCAGCGAGCAGTACTTC	CASSLTGASEQYF
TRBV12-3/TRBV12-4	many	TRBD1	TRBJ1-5	TGTGCCAGTAGTTTGGGACAGATTAATCAGCCCCAGCATTTT	CASSLGQINQPQHF
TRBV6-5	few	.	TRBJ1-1	TGTGCCAGCAGTTACTCGAACCAGGGAAACTCTGAAGCTTTCTTT	CASSYSNQGNSEAFF
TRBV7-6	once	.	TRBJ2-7	TGTGCCAGCAGCCGCCAGAGGGGATCCTACGAGCAGTACTTC	CASSRQRGSYEQYF
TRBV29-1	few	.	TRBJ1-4	TGCAGCGTTGTGGGAGGGGCAGAGGAAAAACTGTTTTTT	CSVVGGAEEKLFF
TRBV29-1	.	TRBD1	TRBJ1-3	TGCAGCGCGGGACAGGGGGCTACTGGAAACACCATATATTTT	CSAGQGATGNTIYF
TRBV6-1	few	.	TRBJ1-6	TGTGCCAGCAGCGCAGGACTTTATAATTCACCCCTCCACTTT	CASSAGLYNSPLHF
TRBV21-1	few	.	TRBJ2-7	TGTGCCAGCAGCGACCAGCAGGACTTCTACGAGCAGTACTTC	CASSDQQDFYEQYF
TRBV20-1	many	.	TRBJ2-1	TGCAGTGCTAGTAGGCAGGGTTGGCGCAATGAGCAGTTCTTC	CSASRQGWRNEQFF
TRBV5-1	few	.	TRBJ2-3	TGCGCCAGCAGCTTGGGAGAGAGAACAGATACGCAGTATTTT	CASSLGERTDTQYF
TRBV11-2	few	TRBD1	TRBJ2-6	TGTGCCAGCAGAGCAAGAACGGGACAGGTTTACTCTGGGGCCAACGTCCTGACTTTC	CASRARTGQVYSGANVLTF
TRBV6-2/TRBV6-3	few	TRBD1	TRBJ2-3	TGTGCCAGCAGTCCCACGACAGGGGGCACAGATACGCAGTATTTT	CASSPTTGGTDTQYF
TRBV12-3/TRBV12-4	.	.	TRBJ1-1	TGTGCCAGCAGGTCCATGGGGGGTGAAGCTTTCTTT	CASRSMGGEAFF
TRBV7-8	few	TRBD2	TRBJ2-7	TGTGCCAGCATCCAGGGACTACGAGAACCCTACGAGCAGTACTTC	CASIQGLREPYEQYF
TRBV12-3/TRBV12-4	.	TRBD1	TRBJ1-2	TGTGCCAGCAGTTTGGGACAGGGTAATTCTGGCTACACCTTC	CASSLGQGNSGYTF
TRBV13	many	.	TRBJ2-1	TGTGCCAGCAGCTTCCGGATACGGGGGCCCCCTCCGAATGAGCAGTTCTTC	CASSFRIRGPPPNEQFF
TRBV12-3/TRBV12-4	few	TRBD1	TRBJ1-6	TGTGCCAGCAGACTGGACAGGGGTGGTTCACCCCTCCACTTT	CASRLDRGGSPLHF
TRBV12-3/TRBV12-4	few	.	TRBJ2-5	TGTGCCAGCAGTTTAGCGCATAGCGCAGAGACCCAGTACTTC	CASSLAHSAETQYF
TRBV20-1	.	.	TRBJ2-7	TGCAGTGCTAGATCCGATGCCCACGAGCAGTACTTC	CSARSDAHEQYF
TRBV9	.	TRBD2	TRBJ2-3	TGTGCCAGCAGCGTGGGAGGGGTGAGCACAGATACGCAGTATTTT	CASSVGGVSTDTQYF
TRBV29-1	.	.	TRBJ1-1	TGCAGCGTTGGGGGGAGGACAGCGAACACTGAAGCTTTCTTT	CSVGGRTANTEAFF
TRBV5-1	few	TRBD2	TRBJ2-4	TGCGCCAGCAGCTTGTTGGCGGGGGAGGATCGGGATTCGATTCAGTACTTC	CASSLLAGEDRDSIQYF
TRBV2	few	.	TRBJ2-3	TGTGCCAGCAGTGACCGAACAGATACGCAGTATTTT	CASSDRTDTQYF
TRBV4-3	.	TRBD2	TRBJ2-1	TGCGCCAGCAGCCCGCGGACTAGCGGGGGGGCTATCGGGTCCTACAATGAGCAGTTCTTC	CASSPRTSGGAIGSYNEQFF
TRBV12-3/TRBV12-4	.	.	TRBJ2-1	TGTGCCAGCAGTCCCGGCTTAGATTTGGGCAATGAGCAGTTCTTC	CASSPGLDLGNEQFF
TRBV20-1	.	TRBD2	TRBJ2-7	TGCAGTGCTAGCTTCGGACTAGCGGAGTACGAGCAGTACTTC	CSASFGLAEYEQYF
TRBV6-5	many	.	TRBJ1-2	TGTGCCAGCAGTTACGATGGCCTCTATGGCTACACCTTC	CASSYDGLYGYTF
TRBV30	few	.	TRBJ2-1	TGTGCCTGGAGTGTCGGGTCGAAGGCTGATGAGCAGTTCTTC	CAWSVGSKADEQFF
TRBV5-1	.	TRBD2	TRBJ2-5	TGCGCCAGCAGCTTTTTGGTAGCGGGGGAACAAGAGACCCAGTACTTC	CASSFLVAGEQETQYF
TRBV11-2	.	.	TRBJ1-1	TGTGCCAGCAGCTTAGGGAATAGGAACACTGAAGCTTTCTTT	CASSLGNRNTEAFF
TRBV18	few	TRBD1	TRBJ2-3	TGTGCCAGCTCACCACTTCCCAGGGGGCGAAGCACAGATACGCAGTATTTT	CASSPLPRGRSTDTQYF
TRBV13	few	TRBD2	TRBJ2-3	TGTGCCAGCACTCCGTCACCTGAGGCGGGGGGGCTCGCAGATACGCAGTATTTT	CASTPSPEAGGLADTQYF
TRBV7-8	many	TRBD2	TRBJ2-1	TGTGCCAGCAGCTTAGCTGGGACTATCAATGAGCAGTTCTTC	CASSLAGTINEQFF
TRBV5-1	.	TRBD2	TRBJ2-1	TGCGCCAGCAGCCCGAGGACTAGCGGGGGGCGTCTGTACAATGAGCAGTTCTTC	CASSPRTSGGRLYNEQFF
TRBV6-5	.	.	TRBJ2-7	TGTGCCAGCAGCCAATACAGGGCTTTCTACGAGCAGTACTTC	CASSQYRAFYEQYF
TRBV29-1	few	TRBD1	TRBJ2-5	TGCAGCGTGGACCGGACAGGGTTGGTTGTACAGCAAGAGACCCAGTACTTC	CSVDRTGLVVQQETQYF
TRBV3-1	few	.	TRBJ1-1	TGTGCCAGCAGCCAAGGCATCCCGAGGGGAGCTTTCTTT	CASSQGIPRGAFF
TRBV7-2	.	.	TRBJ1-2	TGTGCCAGCAGCTTCGCCCCCCCAGAGAACTATGGCTACACCTTC	CASSFAPPENYGYTF
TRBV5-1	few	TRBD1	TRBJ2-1	TGCGCCAGCAGCTTGGGGGGACAGGGCGCGAGTGAGCAGTTCTTC	CASSLGGQGASEQFF
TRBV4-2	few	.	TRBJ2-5	TGTGCCAGCAGCCAAGGGACAGTAATTCAAGAGACCCAGTACTTC	CASSQGTVIQETQYF
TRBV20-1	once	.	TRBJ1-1	TGCAGTGCGGGCCAAATGAACACTGAAGCTTTCTTT	CSAGQMNTEAFF
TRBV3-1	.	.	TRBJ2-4	TGTGCCAGCAGCGGGGTAGCCAAAAACATTCAGTACTTC	CASSGVAKNIQYF
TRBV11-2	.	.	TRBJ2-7	TGTGCCAGCAGTCGTGGGTATTCCTACGAGCAGTACTTC	CASSRGYSYEQYF
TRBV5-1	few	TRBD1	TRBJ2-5	TGCGCCAGCAGCTTTGGGACAGGAATACAAGAGACCCAGTACTTC	CASSFGTGIQETQYF
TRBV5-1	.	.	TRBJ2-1	TGCGCCAGCAGCTCCCATGCCTCGAGGGATTACCTCAATGAGCAGTTCTTC	CASSSHASRDYLNEQFF
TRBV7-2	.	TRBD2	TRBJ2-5	TGTGCCAGCAGCTTAGACCCTCCGGGACTAGGGGAGACCCAGTACTTC	CASSLDPPGLGETQYF
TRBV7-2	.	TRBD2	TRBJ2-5	TGTGCCAGCAGCACTCTAGCGGGGGGGCAAGAGACCCAGTACTTC	CASSTLAGGQETQYF
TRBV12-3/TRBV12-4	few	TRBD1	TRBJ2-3	TGTGCCAGCAGAAGGGACAGGCGAAGGGGCACAGATACGCAGTATTTT	CASRRDRRRGTDTQYF